A selection of T cell receptor beta chains follows, all from one sample in a study of blood T cells in healthy people across ages. TCRdb processed the 5' RACE reads anew with MiXCR; each CDR3 protein has one entry. The sample holds approximately 830,000 distinct CDR3 sequences, roughly 60% seen once. The sample was blood. These receptors all stem from a man aged 25-40 years in good health. CDR3s include the opening cysteine and the closing phenylalanine or tryptophan. The D gene is left open where the match is weak. Size is stated for part of the rows, as once, few or many counts, or as a class when the clone is expanded.

>few|.|TRBV10-3|TRBJ1-1
CAISESLGNTEAFF
TGTGCCATCAGTGAAAGCCTTGGGAACACTGAAGCTTTCTTT
>.|TRBD1|TRBV7-2|TRBJ2-7
CASSLDRVSYEQYF
TGTGCCAGCAGCTTGGACAGGGTCTCCTACGAGCAGTACTTC
>once|.|TRBV28|TRBJ2-7
CASSLRGGTEQYF
TGTGCCAGCAGTTTAAGGGGGGGCACCGAGCAGTACTTC
>many|.|TRBV4-2|TRBJ1-6
CASSQEHSPLHF
TGTGCCAGCAGCCAAGAACATTCACCCCTCCACTTT
>few|.|TRBV4-3|TRBJ2-6
CASSQGGGGANVLTF
TGCGCCAGCAGCCAAGGGGGCGGTGGGGCCAACGTCCTGACTTTC
>.|TRBD2|TRBV12-3/TRBV12-4|TRBJ2-6
CAYSGGGSGANVLTF
TGTGCTTACTCGGGCGGGGGCTCTGGGGCCAACGTCCTGACTTTC
>.|.|TRBV6-4|TRBJ2-2
CASSDSETGELFF
TGTGCCAGCAGTGACTCAGAGACCGGGGAGCTGTTTTTT
>many|.|TRBV7-2|TRBJ2-6
CASSFDFGANVLTF
TGTGCCAGCAGCTTTGATTTTGGGGCCAACGTCCTGACTTTC
>few|.|TRBV29-1|TRBJ2-7
CSARLGQYEQYF
TGCAGCGCACGCCTGGGGCAATACGAGCAGTACTTC
>few|.|TRBV7-9|TRBJ2-3
CASSLVAGTDTQYF
TGTGCCAGCAGCTTAGTTGCAGGCACAGATACGCAGTATTTT
>many|TRBD1|TRBV2|TRBJ2-7
CASSSTGTGSSYEQYF
TGTGCCAGCAGTAGCACCGGGACAGGGAGCTCCTACGAGCAGTACTTC
>few|.|TRBV20-1|TRBJ2-7
CSASKSGTAPYEQYF
TGCAGTGCTAGTAAGTCCGGGACGGCCCCCTACGAGCAGTACTTC
>few|TRBD1|TRBV7-9|TRBJ1-2
CASSLPGQGNYGYTF
TGTGCCAGCAGCTTACCGGGACAGGGGAACTATGGCTACACCTTC
>.|.|TRBV20-1|TRBJ1-2
CSATRQLWGYTF
TGCAGTGCAACACGACAGCTCTGGGGCTACACCTTC
>.|TRBD1|TRBV20-1|TRBJ2-1
CSARGGQGYNEQFF
TGCAGTGCTAGGGGGGGACAGGGCTACAATGAGCAGTTCTTC
>.|.|TRBV12-3/TRBV12-4|TRBJ2-5
CASRNIGTQGETQYF
TGTGCCAGCAGAAATATCGGGACCCAAGGGGAGACCCAGTACTTC
>few|.|TRBV4-3|TRBJ2-7
CASSQDRDGYEQYF
TGCGCCAGCAGCCAAGATCGGGACGGCTACGAGCAGTACTTC
>.|.|TRBV7-2|TRBJ2-1
CASSLNGYDEQFF
TGTGCCAGCAGCTTAAACGGTTACGATGAGCAGTTCTTC
>.|TRBD1|TRBV6-1|TRBJ2-3
CASSEDPTPTGKADTQYF
TGTGCCAGCAGTGAAGACCCAACCCCGACAGGGAAGGCAGATACGCAGTATTTT
>few|.|TRBV6-4|TRBJ1-6
CASSFQVDPNSPLHF
TGTGCCAGCAGTTTCCAGGTCGACCCAAATTCACCCCTCCACTTT
>.|.|TRBV24-1|TRBJ2-2
CATAKQGAGELFF
TGTGCCACCGCCAAACAGGGAGCCGGGGAGCTGTTTTTT
>.|TRBD2|TRBV28|TRBJ2-3
CASSFHLAGAGDTQYF
TGTGCCAGCAGTTTTCACCTAGCGGGGGCGGGAGATACGCAGTATTTT
>once|.|TRBV30|TRBJ2-7
CAWSPGSEQYF
TGTGCCTGGAGTCCAGGGTCCGAGCAGTACTTC
>.|.|TRBV6-5|TRBJ2-4
CASSYGGDAKNIQYF
TGTGCCAGCAGTTATGGGGGAGACGCCAAAAACATTCAGTACTTC
>.|.|TRBV12-3/TRBV12-4|TRBJ2-2
CASYRVGDGELFF
TGTGCCAGTTACCGGGTTGGGGACGGGGAGCTGTTTTTT
>.|.|TRBV21-1|TRBJ2-3
CASSKGKTDTQYF
TGTGCCAGCAGCAAGGGGAAAACAGATACGCAGTATTTT
>few|.|TRBV9|TRBJ2-7
CASSVGQALSYEQYF
TGTGCCAGCAGCGTAGGACAGGCCCTTTCCTACGAGCAGTACTTC
>.|.|TRBV20-1|TRBJ2-3
CSAQRPGGGDTQYF
TGCAGTGCCCAACGCCCAGGAGGTGGAGATACGCAGTATTTT
>many|.|TRBV5-1|TRBJ1-6
CASSPAREVAPLHF
TGCGCCAGCTCCCCGGCCAGGGAGGTTGCACCCCTCCACTTT
>.|TRBD2|TRBV7-8|TRBJ2-7
CASSLGSSGGEQYF
TGTGCCAGCAGCTTAGGCTCTAGCGGGGGCGAGCAGTACTTC